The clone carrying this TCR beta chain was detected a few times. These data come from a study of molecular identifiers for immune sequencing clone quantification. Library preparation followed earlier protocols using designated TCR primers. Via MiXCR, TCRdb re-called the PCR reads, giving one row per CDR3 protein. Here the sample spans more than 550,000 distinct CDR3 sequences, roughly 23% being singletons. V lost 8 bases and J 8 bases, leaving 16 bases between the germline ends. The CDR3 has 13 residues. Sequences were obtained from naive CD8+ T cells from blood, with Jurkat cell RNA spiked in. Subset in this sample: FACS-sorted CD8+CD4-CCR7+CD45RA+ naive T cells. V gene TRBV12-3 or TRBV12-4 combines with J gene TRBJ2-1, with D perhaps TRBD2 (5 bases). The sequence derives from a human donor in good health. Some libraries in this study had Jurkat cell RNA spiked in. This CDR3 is CASRGPAGDEQFF. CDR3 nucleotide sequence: TGTGCCAGCCGCGGGCCCGCCGGGGATGAGCAGTTCTTC.